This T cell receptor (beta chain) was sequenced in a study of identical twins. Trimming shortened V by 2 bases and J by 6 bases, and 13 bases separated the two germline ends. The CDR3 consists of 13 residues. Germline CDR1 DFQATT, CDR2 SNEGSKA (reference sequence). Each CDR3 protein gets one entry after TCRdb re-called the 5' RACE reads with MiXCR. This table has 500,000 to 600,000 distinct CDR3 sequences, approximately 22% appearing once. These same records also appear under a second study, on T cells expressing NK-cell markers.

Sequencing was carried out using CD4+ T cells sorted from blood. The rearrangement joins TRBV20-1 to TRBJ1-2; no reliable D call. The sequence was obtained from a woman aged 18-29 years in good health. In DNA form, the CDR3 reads TGCAGTGCTAGACAGGAGAAGGTCAATGGCTACACCTTC. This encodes CSARQEKVNGYTF.